Below are 2 T cell receptor beta chains sequenced from a single sample in a study of cytotoxic CD8 clonotypes in ibrutinib-treated CLL. Repertoires were generated with immunoSEQ multiplex PCR, while TCRdb's copy carries only in-frame clones and drops some. Here the sample spans 30,000 to 40,000 clones, roughly two thirds being singletons. The sample here was PBMCs, taken before ibrutinib treatment. Every receptor here comes from a human donor with chronic lymphocytic leukemia.

By sample share, this clone is medium-sized. The V and J genes are TRBV7-2 and TRBJ1-5, with TRBD1 as a possible D gene (5 bases). Germline values: CDR1 SGHTA, CDR2 FQGNSA. With 2 bases removed from V and 8 bases from J, the gap between germline ends came to 19 bases. This CDR3 contains 16 residues. Here the CDR3 reads CASSLSSAGLMEPQHF. The CDR3 DNA is TGTGCCAGCAGCTTATCTTCGGCAGGGCTTATGGAGCCCCAGCATTTT. Full variable domain (remainder filled in from reference TRBV7-2 and TRBJ1-5): GAGVSQSPSNKVTEKGKDVELRCDPISGHTALYWYRQSLGQGLEFLIYFQGNSAPDKSGLPSDRFSAERTGGSVSTLTIQRTQQEDSAVYLCASSLSSAGLMEPQHFGDGTRLSIL.

This clone was found a few times. This chain links TRBV4-3 with TRBJ1-2; D might be TRBD1 (6 bases). The CDR3 sequence is 15 residues long. Per germline, CDR1 LGHNA and CDR2 YSLEER. Trimming left V 1 base short and J 8 bases short, with 17 bases between. CDR3 loop: CASSQVLGGQGGYTF. The CDR3 bases are TGCGCCAGCAGCCAAGTGCTTGGGGGCCAAGGGGGCTACACCTTC.